These 21 T cell receptor beta chains came from one sample sequenced in a study of T cell clonality in common variable immunodeficiency. Using immunoSEQ multiplex PCR, the repertoire was profiled, and TCRdb retains in-frame clones only, with some absent. The record shows about 31,000 clones for this sample, with no singletons present. The specimen sequenced was peripheral blood mononuclear cells. The source of these receptors is a person aged 18 to 69 in good health.

The sample holds many counts of this clone. The DNA ends 3 residues before the CDR3 does, and the rest of the CDR3 is filled in from the germline J gene. The chain links TRBV20-1 to TRBJ1-2; the match to TRBD1 covers 7 bases. V dropped 5 bases and J dropped 3; count of bases not matched to a gene: 9. This CDR3 is built from 14 residues. The germline V gene has CDR1 DFQATT and CDR2 SNEGSKA (reference sequence). CDR3 protein: CSAPVPGGHYGYTF. CDR3 DNA (partial): TGCAGTGCTCCCGTCCCAGGGGGGCACTATGGC.

This clone was detected only a few times. The read terminates 3 residues ahead of where the CDR3 ends, so the germline J gene completes it. The chain joins TRBV11-2 to TRBJ1-2; D is perhaps TRBD1 (5 bases). CDR3 length: 13 amino acids. CDR1 is SGHAT and CDR2 is FQNNGV in the germline V gene. The CDR3: CASSQDTFGGYTF. The sequenced CDR3 bases are TGTGCCAGCAGCCAGGACACTTTTGGCGGC.

The sample holds many counts of this clone. The CDR3 extends 3 residues past the end of the read, so its final part is completed from the germline J gene. V is TRBV19 and J is TRBJ1-5; 11 nucleotides line up with TRBD1. CDR1 LNHDA and CDR2 SQIVND come from the germline V gene (reference sequence). The CDR3 covers 21 residues. The V segment lost 3 bases and the J segment 2 bases; nucleotides outside the gene matches: 18. The covered CDR3 bases are TGTGCCAGTAGTATGGAAGATTACCGGGACAGGGGGTTCGTTGGCAATCAGCCC. It yields the protein CASSMEDYRDRGFVGNQP. The full CDR3 protein reads CASSMEDYRDRGFVGNQPQHF.

This clone has ten or more counts. The DNA ends 3 residues before the CDR3 does, and the rest of the CDR3 is filled in from the germline J gene. V is TRBV5-4 and J is TRBJ2-3; D unclear. The CDR3 runs 15 residues. Germline lookup yields CDR1 SGHNT and CDR2 YYREEE (reference sequence). The CDR3 sequence is CASSLVEVALETQYF. CDR3 bases read: TGTGCCAGCAGCTTGGTTGAGGTTGCCCTTGAGACG.

This clone occurred many times. The read terminates 3 residues before the CDR3 end, so the remaining end is supplied by the germline J gene. The rearrangement uses TRBV19 and TRBJ1-1; a weak D match, TRBD1 (5 bases). Germline V gene lookup returns CDR1 LNHDA and CDR2 SQIVND (reference sequence). The CDR3 runs to 13 residues. The V end lost 9 bases, the J end lost 5 bases, and 16 bases lay between the germline ends. CDR3 loop: CASTQVRRTEAFF. CDR3 DNA, as far as it was read: TGTGCCAGCACACAGGTCCGACGGACTGAA.

In its sample, this clone was seen many times. The sequenced fragment ends 3 residues before the CDR3 boundary, so the rest is inferred from the germline J gene. This chain links TRBV7-2 with TRBJ1-2, with TRBD1 as a possible D gene (6 bases). V was cut by 5 bases and J by 1 base, with 14 bases left in between. The CDR3 length is 15 residues. The germline V gene has CDR1 SGHTA and CDR2 FQGNSA. The CDR3 spells CASSEGGQLNYGYTF. CDR3 bases read: TGTGCCAGCAGCGAAGGGGGACAACTTAACTATGGC.

This clone has ten or more counts. The missing CDR3 end, 3 residues past where the read stops, is filled in from the germline J gene. Additional DNA sequences in this sample encode the identical CDR3. This chain uses TRBV30 with TRBJ1-3; D is ambiguous. This CDR3 spans 13 amino acids. The V end was cut by 4 bases, the J end by 3 bases, with 10 bases between. The germline V gene encodes CDR1 GTSNPN and CDR2 SVGIG (reference sequence). The CDR3 loop is CAWTHPVGNTIYF. Partial CDR3 DNA: TGTGCCTGGACCCACCCGGTTGGAAACACC.

This clone was counted ten times or more. Coverage ceases 3 residues before the CDR3 finishes, and the germline J gene fills in the end. V and J are TRBV5-1 and TRBJ2-3; 10 positions agree with TRBD2. Germline lookup yields CDR1 SGHRS and CDR2 YFSETQ. This CDR3 has 17 amino acids. V shed 4 bases and J 1 base; nucleotides not matched to a gene: 9. CDR3 region: CASSRPEREGGTDTQYF. The sequenced CDR3 bases are TGCGCCAGCAGCAGGCCCGAGCGGGAGGGCGGCACAGATACG.

This clone has at least ten counts. The read ends 3 residues early relative to the CDR3; the germline J gene fills the gap. The J gene is TRBJ2-3, the V gene TRBV20-1, with D tentatively TRBD2 (7 bases). CDR1 and CDR2 from the germline V gene are DFQATT and SNEGSKA (reference sequence). The V end was cut by 0 bases, the J end by 0 bases, with 13 bases between. The CDR3 extends over 16 amino acids. CDR3 DNA, as far as it was read: TGCAGTGCTAGAGACCCCGGGGGGCCTAGCACAGATACG. It yields the protein CSARDPGGPSTDT. The whole CDR3 region reads CSARDPGGPSTDTQYF.

In this sample, this clone turned up many times. The CDR3 goes on 3 residues after the read ends, and that part is filled in from the germline J gene. The rearrangement uses TRBV20-1 and TRBJ2-2, with D possibly being TRBD2 (7 bases). Germline V gives CDR1 DFQATT, CDR2 SNEGSKA (reference sequence). Trimming cost V 0 bases and J 3 bases, with 14 bases left between them. The CDR3 sequence is 16 residues long. This CDR3 reads CSARDQRGGDTGELFF. The CDR3 DNA, read in part, is TGCAGTGCTAGAGATCAGAGGGGGGGCGACACCGGGGAG.

This clone was counted ten times or more. The read finishes 3 residues shy of the CDR3 end, and the germline J gene is used to complete it. Other nucleotide sequences from this sample produce the same CDR3. The V gene is TRBV20-1, the J gene TRBJ1-1, with a tentative D call TRBD1 (6 bases). V lost 6 bases and J 1 base, leaving 12 bases between the germline ends. Germline V lookup: CDR1 DFQATT, CDR2 SNEGSKA (reference sequence). The CDR3 loop spans 13 amino acids. The CDR3 bases that were read are TGCAGTGCCATGGGGGCTCCGAACACTGAA. It yields the protein CSAMGAPNTE. The entire CDR3 protein is CSAMGAPNTEAFF.

Worth noting for this clone: The CDR3 end falls 3 residues outside the read, so it is completed with the germline J gene. The J gene is TRBJ1-2, the V gene TRBV19; D gene ambiguous. The CDR3 runs to 15 residues. CDR1 and CDR2 from the germline V gene are LNHDA and SQIVND (reference sequence). Incomplete CDR3 DNA: TGTGCCAGTAGTGGCGCGGGCCTAGTGATAAATGAC. It is translated as CASSGAGLVIND. The complete CDR3 sequence is CASSGAGLVINDYTF.

This clone was detected many times. The read finishes 3 residues shy of the CDR3 end, and the germline J gene is used to complete it. The genes are TRBV20-1 and TRBJ1-6; D not certain. This CDR3 comprises 13 residues. Germline loops: CDR1 DFQATT, CDR2 SNEGSKA (reference sequence). Trimming removed 2 bases at V and 7 bases at J, with 9 bases between. The CDR3 loop reads CSARRGGNSPLHF. CDR3 bases read: TGCAGTGCTAGACGGGGAGGGAATTCACCC.

This clone was observed many times. CDR3 DNA (partial): TGTGCCAGCAGCTTAGGCCCGGGGAACACTGAA. It yields the protein CASSLGPGNTE. The complete CDR3 reads CASSLGPGNTEAFF. The chain employs TRBV7-8 and TRBJ1-1; D is uncertain. From the germline J gene comes the end of the CDR3, since the read stops 3 residues before it. V was shortened by 1 base and J by 1 base, with 7 bases between the two germline ends. CDR1 and CDR2 from the germline V gene are SGHVS and FQNEAQ. The CDR3 is 14 residues long.

As concerns this clone: A much bigger clone sits one base away, suggesting this may be a read error. The read terminates 3 residues ahead of where the CDR3 ends, so the germline J gene completes it. This rearrangement joins TRBV20-1 to TRBJ2-5, with 11 bases fitting TRBD2. Looked up from germline, CDR1 is DFQATT and CDR2 is SNEGSKA (reference sequence). This CDR3 comprises 17 residues. This CDR3 is CSAWEGSILAGENTQYF. The CDR3 bases that were read are TGCAGTGCTTGGGAGGGGTCGATACTAGCGGGAGAGAATACC.

There are many counts of this clone. The read ends 3 residues early relative to the CDR3; the germline J gene fills the gap. This chain connects TRBV18 to TRBJ2-2; maybe TRBD1 (5 bases). This CDR3 region has 17 residues. V lost 3 bases and J 0 bases, leaving 14 bases between the germline ends. Germline-derived CDR1 and CDR2 are KGHSH and LQKENI. CDR3 DNA (partial): TGTGCCAGCTCACCTTTAAGGGGCGGAACGAACACCGGGGAG. It encodes CASSPLRGGTNTGE. In full, the CDR3 is CASSPLRGGTNTGELFF.

A note on this clone: The read gets to within 3 residues of the CDR3 end, and the germline J gene fills in the rest. The genes are TRBV7-2 and TRBJ1-2; weak D call: TRBD1 (5 bases). Germline V gives CDR1 SGHTA, CDR2 FQGNSA. This CDR3 region has 15 residues. CDR3 sequence: CASSPQGWGSDTYTF. The CDR3 DNA, read in part, is TGTGCCAGCAGCCCCCAGGGTTGGGGATCGGATACC.

This clone occurred many times. The read gets to within 3 residues of the CDR3 end, and the germline J gene fills in the rest. The genes are TRBV2 and TRBJ2-5; 9 bases agree with TRBD1. CDR1 is SNHLY and CDR2 is FYNNEI in the germline V gene. V trimming: 8 bases; J trimming: 5 bases; junction bases outside the gene matches: 6. The CDR3 loop spans 13 amino acids. The CDR3 sequence: CASGTGKMETQYF. Partial CDR3 DNA: TGTGCCAGCGGGACAGGGAAAATGGAGACC.

This clone was observed many times. The CDR3 end is not reached by the read, which stops 3 residues before it; the germline J gene fills it in. Additional DNA sequences in this sample encode the identical CDR3. The chain has TRBV7-3 and TRBJ2-3; a weak D match, TRBD2 (6 bases). From germline, CDR1 is SGHTA and CDR2 FQGTGA. V was clipped by 5 bases and J by 4 bases, with 13 bases between them. The CDR3 runs 14 residues. The sequenced CDR3 bases are TGTGCCAGCAGCCCAGGCGGGGTCGCAGATACG. It is translated as CASSPGGVADT. The CDR3 in full is CASSPGGVADTQYF.

There are a few counts of this clone. The CDR3 end is not reached by the read, which stops 3 residues before it; the germline J gene fills it in. The gene calls are TRBV7-2 and TRBJ1-2; 9 bases fit TRBD1. The CDR3 sequence is 14 residues long. Germline loops: CDR1 SGHTA, CDR2 FQGNSA. The part of the CDR3 DNA that was read is TGTGCCAGCAGTCCAGGGACAGGGAACAATGAC. Encoded protein: CASSPGTGNND. The complete CDR3 protein is CASSPGTGNNDYTF.

This clone occurred many times. The read halts 3 residues ahead of the CDR3 end, with the missing end drawn from the germline J gene. The rearrangement links TRBV5-4 to TRBJ1-2; D is perhaps TRBD1 (5 bases). The germline V gene encodes CDR1 SGHNT and CDR2 YYREEE (reference sequence). The ends were cut back, 5 bases at V and 6 bases at J, with 14 bases in the middle. CDR3 length: 13 amino acids. Partial CDR3 DNA: TGTGCCAGCAGGTCCGGGACTGAAGATGGC. This translates into CASRSGTEDG. The entire CDR3 protein is CASRSGTEDGYTF.